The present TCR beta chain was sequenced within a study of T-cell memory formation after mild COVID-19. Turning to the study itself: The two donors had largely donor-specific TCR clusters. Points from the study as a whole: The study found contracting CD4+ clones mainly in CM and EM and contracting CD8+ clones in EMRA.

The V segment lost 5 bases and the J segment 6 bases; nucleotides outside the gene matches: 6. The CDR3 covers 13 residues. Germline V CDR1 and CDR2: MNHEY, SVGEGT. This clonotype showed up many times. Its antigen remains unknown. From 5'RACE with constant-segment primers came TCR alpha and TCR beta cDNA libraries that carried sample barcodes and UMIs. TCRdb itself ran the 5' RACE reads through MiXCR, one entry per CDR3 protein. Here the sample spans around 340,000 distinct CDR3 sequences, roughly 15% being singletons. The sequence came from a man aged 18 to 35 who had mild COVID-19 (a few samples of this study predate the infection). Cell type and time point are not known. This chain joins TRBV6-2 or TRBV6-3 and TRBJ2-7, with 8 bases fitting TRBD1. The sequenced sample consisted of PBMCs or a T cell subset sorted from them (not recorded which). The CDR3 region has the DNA TGTGCCAGCAGTCGGACAGGGCTCTCCGAGCAGTACTTC. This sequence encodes CASSRTGLSEQYF.